Below, 23 T cell receptor beta chains from the same sample are listed, as sequenced in a study of T-cell memory formation after mild COVID-19 (dated by TCRdb to 2020 to 2022). Library method: 5' RACE. The run used an Illumina NovaSeq 6000. Using fastp trimming at Q25 and MiXCR clonotype assembly, TCRdb reanalyzed the public sequencing data and kept in-frame beta chains. Merged by CDR3 protein, the rows form single entries marked with the most common genes and DNA. This sample gives roughly 110,000 distinct CDR3 sequences in total; about 20% of them show up just once. Clones ranked in the top ten supply about 38% of the sample. Sequencing used PBMCs or a T cell subset sorted from them (not recorded which). These receptors were obtained from a man aged 18 to 30 who had mild COVID-19 (a few samples of this study predate the infection). The sample titles of this study are shuffled in the database, so cell type and time point are left out; the donor was told from shared clones.

This clonotype has just a few counts. The rearrangement joins TRBV4-1 to TRBJ2-2; D unresolved. CDR3 length: 13 amino acids. V was clipped by 4 bases and J by 5 bases, with 8 bases between them. CDR1 and CDR2 from the germline V gene are MGHRA and YSYEKL. The CDR3 nucleotides are TGCGCCAGCAGCCCGATTGCGACCGGGGAGCTGTTTTTT. Amino acids: CASSPIATGELFF.

This clonotype was detected a few times. The V gene is TRBV6-5, the J gene TRBJ1-2, with TRBD1 matching 7 bases. Germline V gene data show CDR1 as MNHEY and CDR2 as SVGAGI. This CDR3 is built from 13 residues. After removal of 0 bases from V and 8 bases from J, the junction contained 3 bases not matched to a gene. In DNA, the CDR3 is TGTGCCAGCAGTTACTCGACAGGGTGGGGCTACACCTTC. Translated, it gives CASSYSTGWGYTF.

This clonotype has more than one count but fewer than ten. This chain uses TRBV4-1 with TRBJ1-2; the match to TRBD1 covers 7 bases. This CDR3 region has 13 residues. The J segment lost 7 bases and the V segment lost 1 base, leaving 3 bases of the junction unmatched. CDR1 MGHRA and CDR2 YSYEKL come from the germline V gene. The CDR3 reads CASSQVGTVGYTF. The CDR3 DNA sequence: TGCGCCAGCAGCCAAGTGGGGACAGTTGGCTACACCTTC.

The rearrangement uses TRBV20-1 and TRBJ2-1; no firm D call. The J call could be wrong; TRBJ2-4 is a better fit for the DNA end. Looked up from germline, CDR1 is DFQATT and CDR2 is SNEGSKA (reference sequence). This CDR3 comprises 11 residues. In DNA form, the CDR3 reads TGCAGTGCTGGAACGTTACGATTTCAGTACTTC. Its translation: CSAGTLRFQYF.

The chain links TRBV4-1 to TRBJ2-1; TRBD2 aligns across 8 bases. V trimming: 1 base; J trimming: 6 bases; junction bases outside the gene matches: 2. CDR1 is MGHRA and CDR2 is YSYEKL in the germline V gene. The CDR3 runs to 14 residues. CDR3 bases: TGCGCCAGCAGCCAAGGCGGGGGGAGCAATGAGCAGTTCTTC. Amino acid sequence: CASSQGGGSNEQFF.

This chain connects TRBV7-9 to TRBJ2-1; 7 positions agree with TRBD2. V trimming: 5 bases; J trimming: 14 bases; junction bases outside the gene matches: 12. Germline V gives CDR1 SEHNR, CDR2 FQNEAQ (reference sequence). The CDR3 length is 13 residues. The CDR3 nucleotides are TGTGCCAGCAGCCGGGAGGCGGGTGGGCTCGAGTTCTTC. As protein: CASSREAGGLEFF.

The chain joins TRBV10-2 to TRBJ1-1, with 7 bases matching TRBD1. The CDR3 consists of 13 residues. The junction had 9 bases not matched to a gene; V was cut back by 4 bases and J by 10 bases. Per germline, CDR1 WSHSY and CDR2 SAAADI. DNA of the CDR3: TGCGCCAGCAGTGTGGACAGGACTAGTGGAGCTTTCTTT. It codes for CASSVDRTSGAFF.

The V gene is TRBV7-6, the J gene TRBJ2-2, with no clear D. The CDR3 consists of 17 residues. V lost 5 bases and J lost 0, with 16 bases in between. Germline V CDR1 and CDR2: SGHVS, FNYEAQ. CDR3 nucleotide sequence: TGTGCCAGCAGCCCTCGAGGCGGTTCCCCGAACACCGGGGAGCTGTTTTTT. This codes for CASSPRGGSPNTGELFF.

A remark on this clonotype: Relative to the germline gene, one junction end is altered; a read error may explain this. The chain is built from TRBV7-3 and TRBJ2-1; TRBD2 is a possible D gene (6 bases). The germline V gene encodes CDR1 SGHTA and CDR2 FQGTGA. CDR3 length equals 13 residues. The CDR3 is CASSLTSYGEQFF. The DNA for the CDR3 is TGTGCCAGCAGCCTAACTAGCTATGGTGAGCAGTTCTTC.

This clonotype was recorded once. The J gene is TRBJ2-3, the V gene TRBV10-2; 7 bases are a match to TRBD2. The CDR3 has 17 amino acids. Per the germline V gene, CDR1 is WSHSY and CDR2 is SAAADI. V shed 0 bases, J shed 2 bases, and the junction held 8 bases outside the gene matches. CDR3 DNA: TGCGCCAGCAGTGAGTCGACGATCGGGGGGTCCACAGATACGCAGTATTTT. This sequence encodes CASSESTIGGSTDTQYF.

V usage is TRBV4-2 and J usage is TRBJ2-3, with TRBD2 identical over 7 bases. Trimming at V came to 0 bases and at J to 0 bases, leaving 3 bases not matched to a gene. CDR3 size: 16 residues. CDR1 is LGHNA, CDR2 YNFKEQ, per germline. The CDR3 loop reads CASSQEAGTSTDTQYF. The CDR3 bases are TGTGCCAGCAGCCAAGAAGCGGGGACCAGCACAGATACGCAGTATTTT.

The CDR3 DNA follows: TGTGCTAGTGGTTCCGGGTACACTGAAGCTTTCTTT. This translates into CASGSGYTEAFF. V is TRBV12-5 and J is TRBJ1-1; D not resolved. Per germline, CDR1 LGHNT and CDR2 FRNRAP. This CDR3 contains 12 residues. V lost 4 bases, J lost 3 bases, and 6 bases lay in between.

The V gene is TRBV6-2 or TRBV6-3, the J gene TRBJ2-7, with D possibly TRBD1 on 6 matching bases. The V end was cut by 5 bases, the J end by 3 bases, with 11 bases between. Germline V gene sequence: CDR1 MNHEY, CDR2 SVGEGT. CDR3 length: 13 amino acids. In DNA, the CDR3 is TGTGCCAGCAGTCAGGCAGGGGACTACGAGCAGTACGTC. It is translated as CASSQAGDYEQYV.

This clonotype turned up a few times. The V gene is TRBV5-1, the J gene TRBJ2-7; D gene ambiguous. This CDR3 comprises 16 residues. Deletions cut 0 bases from V and 2 bases from J, with 15 bases between. CDR1 is SGHRS, CDR2 YFSETQ, per germline. The CDR3 is CASSLEGQSNPYEQYF. CDR3 nucleotides: TGCGCCAGCAGCTTGGAGGGCCAGTCGAATCCCTACGAGCAGTACTTC.

The chain couples TRBV19 to TRBJ2-3, with D perhaps matching TRBD1 (6 bases). This CDR3 has 14 residues. V was trimmed by 7 bases and J by 6 bases, leaving 17 bases between them. Germline CDR1 LNHDA, CDR2 SQIVND (reference sequence). CDR3 nucleotides: TGTGCCAGTACCCAAGCAACAGGGTCGGATACGCAGTATTTT. Its translation is CASTQATGSDTQYF.

J is TRBJ1-2 and V is TRBV6-5, with a tentative D call TRBD1 (6 bases). The germline V gene encodes CDR1 MNHEY and CDR2 SVGAGI. The CDR3 has 15 residues. Trimming cost V 0 bases and J 2 bases, with 10 bases left between them. The CDR3 protein is CASSYSQGSNYGYTF. CDR3 DNA sequence: TGTGCCAGCAGTTACTCTCAGGGGTCCAACTATGGCTACACCTTC.

The rearrangement joins TRBV28 to TRBJ2-5, with 7 bases lining up with TRBD1. V dropped 3 bases and J dropped 5; count of bases not matched to a gene: 15. The CDR3 consists of 17 residues. Germline V CDR1 and CDR2: MDHEN, SYDVKM. CDR3 region: CASSFPFWEGGGETQYF. The CDR3 DNA reads TGTGCCAGCAGTTTCCCTTTTTGGGAAGGGGGCGGGGAGACCCAGTACTTC.

This clonotype has only a few counts. The chain joins TRBV12-3 or TRBV12-4 to TRBJ2-1; possibly TRBD1 or TRBD2 for D (5 bases each). The CDR3 length is 14 residues. V gave up 4 bases and J gave up 10 bases, with 17 bases separating them. In nucleotides, the CDR3 is TGTGCCAGCAGTTGGGACCCACGGATAGGGGAGCAGTTCTTC. This gives the protein CASSWDPRIGEQFF.

This clonotype was picked up a small number of times. The rearrangement uses TRBV7-9 and TRBJ2-2; D ambiguous. Trimming cost V 2 bases and J 0 bases, with 4 bases left between them. This CDR3 has 14 residues. The germline gives CDR1 SEHNR, CDR2 FQNEAQ (reference sequence). CDR3 sequence reads: CASSLWTNTGELFF. The CDR3 nucleotides are TGTGCCAGCAGCTTATGGACGAACACCGGGGAGCTGTTTTTT.

CDR3 bases: TGTGCCAGCACCGACCCAATCGGGGAGACCCAGTACTTC. Amino acids: CASTDPIGETQYF. J is TRBJ2-5 and V is TRBV6-5; D is unresolved. CDR1 is MNHEY, CDR2 SVGAGI, per germline. The CDR3 covers 13 residues. V lost 7 bases and J 5 bases, leaving 14 bases between the germline ends.

This rearrangement joins TRBV5-1 to TRBJ2-7, with D tentatively TRBD1 (5 bases). The CDR3 sequence is 15 residues long. Germline V CDR1 and CDR2: SGHRS, YFSETQ. The V gene lost 0 bases and the J gene lost 2 bases, with 12 bases spanning the gap. CDR3 loop: CASSLAPGMPYEQYF. For the CDR3, the DNA is TGCGCCAGCAGCTTGGCCCCAGGGATGCCCTACGAGCAGTACTTC.

This clonotype was seen a handful of times. The V call is TRBV5-5, the J call TRBJ2-5, with 12 nucleotides matching TRBD1. Germline assignment: CDR1 SGHKS and CDR2 YYEKEE (reference sequence). V dropped 3 bases and J dropped 5; count of bases not matched to a gene: 8. The CDR3 consists of 16 residues. The CDR3 DNA sequence: TGTGCCAGCAGCTCGGGGACAGGGGGCGCCTGGGAGACCCAGTACTTC. Amino acids: CASSSGTGGAWETQYF.

This clonotype was observed a few times. The rearrangement joins TRBV27 to TRBJ1-5, with D unclear. Germline CDR1 MNHEY, CDR2 SMNVEV (reference sequence). CDR3 length: 13 amino acids. V lost 8 bases to trimming and J lost 6 bases, with 14 bases between them. Written as DNA, the CDR3 is TGTGCCAGCGCCGAATCCTTAGGTCAGCCCCAGCATTTT. It is translated as CASAESLGQPQHF.